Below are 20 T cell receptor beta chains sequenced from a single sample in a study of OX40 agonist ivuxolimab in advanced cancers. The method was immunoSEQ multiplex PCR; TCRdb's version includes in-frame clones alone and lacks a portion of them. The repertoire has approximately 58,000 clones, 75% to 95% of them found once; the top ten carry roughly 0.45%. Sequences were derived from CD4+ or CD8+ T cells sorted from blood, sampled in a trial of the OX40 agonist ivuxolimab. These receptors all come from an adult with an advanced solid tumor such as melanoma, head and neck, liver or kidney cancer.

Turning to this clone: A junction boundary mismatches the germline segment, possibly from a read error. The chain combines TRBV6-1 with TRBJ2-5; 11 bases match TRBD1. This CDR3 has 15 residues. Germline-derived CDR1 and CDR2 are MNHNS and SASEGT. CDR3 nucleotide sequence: TGTGCCAGCAGAGAAGGGACAGGGGGGAAAGAGACCCAGTACTTC. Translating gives CASREGTGGKETQYF.

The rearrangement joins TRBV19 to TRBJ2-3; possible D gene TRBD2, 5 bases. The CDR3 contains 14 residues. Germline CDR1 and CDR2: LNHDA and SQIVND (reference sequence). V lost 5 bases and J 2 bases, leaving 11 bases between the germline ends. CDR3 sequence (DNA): TGTGCCAGTAGTGAGGGTCTGGCCACAGATACGCAGTATTTT. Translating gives CASSEGLATDTQYF.

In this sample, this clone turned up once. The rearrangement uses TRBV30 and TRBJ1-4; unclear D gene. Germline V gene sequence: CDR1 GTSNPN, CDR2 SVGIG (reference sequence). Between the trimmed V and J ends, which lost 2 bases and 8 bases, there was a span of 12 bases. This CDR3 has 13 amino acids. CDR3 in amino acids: CAWSRRSSEKLFF. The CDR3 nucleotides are TGTGCCTGGAGTCGCAGGTCTAGCGAAAAACTGTTTTTT.

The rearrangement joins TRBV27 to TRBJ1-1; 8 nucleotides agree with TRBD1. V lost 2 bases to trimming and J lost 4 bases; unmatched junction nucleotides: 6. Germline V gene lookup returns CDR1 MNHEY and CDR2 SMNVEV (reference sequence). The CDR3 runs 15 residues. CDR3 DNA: TGTGCCAGCAGTTTAGGGCAGGGGGCGACCACTGAAGCTTTCTTT. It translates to CASSLGQGATTEAFF.

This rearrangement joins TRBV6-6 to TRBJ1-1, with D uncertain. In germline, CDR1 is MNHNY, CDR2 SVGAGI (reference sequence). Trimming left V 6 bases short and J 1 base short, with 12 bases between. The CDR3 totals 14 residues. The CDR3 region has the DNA TGTGCCAGCAGCCCGAGGGAGCCGAACACTGAAGCTTTCTTT. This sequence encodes CASSPREPNTEAFF.

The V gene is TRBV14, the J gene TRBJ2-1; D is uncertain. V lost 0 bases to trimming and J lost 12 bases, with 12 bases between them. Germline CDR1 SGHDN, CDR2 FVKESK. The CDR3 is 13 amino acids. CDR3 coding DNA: TGTGCCAGCAGCCAAGATCTCCGCGGTATGCAGTTCTTC. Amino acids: CASSQDLRGMQFF.

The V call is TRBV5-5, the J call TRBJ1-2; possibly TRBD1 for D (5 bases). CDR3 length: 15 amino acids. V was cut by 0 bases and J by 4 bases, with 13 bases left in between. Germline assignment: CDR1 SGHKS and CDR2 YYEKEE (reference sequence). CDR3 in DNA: TGTGCCAGCAGCTTGGGAGGGGCGACTCTCTATGGCTACACCTTC. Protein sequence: CASSLGGATLYGYTF.

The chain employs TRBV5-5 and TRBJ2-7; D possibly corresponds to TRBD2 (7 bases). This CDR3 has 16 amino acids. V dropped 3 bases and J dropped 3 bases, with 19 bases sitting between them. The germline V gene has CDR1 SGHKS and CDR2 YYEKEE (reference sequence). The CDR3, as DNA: TGTGCCAGCAGCTACCGAACCGGCGGGGGCGGCTACGAGCAGTACTTC. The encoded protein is CASSYRTGGGGYEQYF. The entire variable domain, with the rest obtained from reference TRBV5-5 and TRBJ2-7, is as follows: DAGVTQSPTHLIKTRGQQVTLRCSPISGHKSVSWYQQVLGQGPQFIFQYYEKEERGRGNFPDRFSARQFPNYSSELNVNALLLGDSALYLCASSYRTGGGGYEQYFGPGTRLTVT.

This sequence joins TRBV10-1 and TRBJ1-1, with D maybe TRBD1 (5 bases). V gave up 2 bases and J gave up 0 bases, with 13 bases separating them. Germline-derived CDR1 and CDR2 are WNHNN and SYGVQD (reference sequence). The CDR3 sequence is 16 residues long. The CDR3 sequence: CASSETGSDMNTEAFF. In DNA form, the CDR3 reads TGCGCCAGCAGTGAGACGGGCTCGGACATGAACACTGAAGCTTTCTTT.

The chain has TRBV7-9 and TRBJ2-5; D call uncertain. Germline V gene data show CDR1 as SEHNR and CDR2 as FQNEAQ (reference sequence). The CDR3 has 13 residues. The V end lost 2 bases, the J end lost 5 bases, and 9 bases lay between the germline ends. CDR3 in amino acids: CASSLIPSETQYF. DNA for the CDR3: TGTGCCAGCAGCTTAATTCCCTCTGAGACCCAGTACTTC.

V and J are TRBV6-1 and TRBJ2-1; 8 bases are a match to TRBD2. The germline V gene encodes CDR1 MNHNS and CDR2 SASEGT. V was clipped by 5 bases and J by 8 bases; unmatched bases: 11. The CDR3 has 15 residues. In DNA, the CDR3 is TGTGCCAGCAGTACACGGACTAGCTTCGGCCATGAGCAGTTCTTC. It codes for CASSTRTSFGHEQFF.

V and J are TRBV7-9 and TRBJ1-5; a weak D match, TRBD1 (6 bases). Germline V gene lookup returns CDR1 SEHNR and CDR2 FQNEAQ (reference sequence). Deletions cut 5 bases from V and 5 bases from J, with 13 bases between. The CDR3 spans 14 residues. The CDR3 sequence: CASSLQGTDQPQHF. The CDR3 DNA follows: TGTGCCAGCAGCCTACAGGGAACGGATCAGCCCCAGCATTTT.

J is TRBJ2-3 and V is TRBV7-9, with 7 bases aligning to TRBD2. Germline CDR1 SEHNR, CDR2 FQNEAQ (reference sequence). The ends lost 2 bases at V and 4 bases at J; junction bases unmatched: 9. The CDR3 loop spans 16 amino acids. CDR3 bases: TGTGCCAGCAGCTTACTTGGCGGGAGAATCGCAGATACGCAGTATTTT. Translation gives CASSLLGGRIADTQYF.

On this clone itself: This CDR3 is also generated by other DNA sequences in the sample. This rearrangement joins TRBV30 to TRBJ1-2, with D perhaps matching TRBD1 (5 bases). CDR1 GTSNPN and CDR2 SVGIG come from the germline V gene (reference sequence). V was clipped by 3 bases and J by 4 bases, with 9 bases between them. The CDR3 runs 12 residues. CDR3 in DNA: TGTGCCTGGAGCAGGGATTCCTATGGCTACACCTTC. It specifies CAWSRDSYGYTF.

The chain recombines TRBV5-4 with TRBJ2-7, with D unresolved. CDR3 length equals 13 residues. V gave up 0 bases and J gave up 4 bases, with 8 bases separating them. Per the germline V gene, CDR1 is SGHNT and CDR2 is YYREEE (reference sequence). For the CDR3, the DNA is TGTGCCAGCAGCTTGGTGGGGATTTACGAGCAGTACTTC. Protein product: CASSLVGIYEQYF.

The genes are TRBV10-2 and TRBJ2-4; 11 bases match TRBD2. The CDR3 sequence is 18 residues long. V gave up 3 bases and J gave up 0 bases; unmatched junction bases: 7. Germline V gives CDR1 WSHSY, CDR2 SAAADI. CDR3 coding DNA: TGCGCCAGCAGTGACGGGACTAGCGGACACCTAGCCAAAAACATTCAGTACTTC. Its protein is CASSDGTSGHLAKNIQYF.

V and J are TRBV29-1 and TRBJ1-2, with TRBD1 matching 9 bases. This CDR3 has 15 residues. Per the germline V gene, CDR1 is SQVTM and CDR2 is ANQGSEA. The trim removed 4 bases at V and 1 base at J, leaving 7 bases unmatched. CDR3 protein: CSVAQQGARNYGYTF. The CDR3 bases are TGCAGCGTTGCCCAACAGGGGGCGCGTAACTATGGCTACACCTTC.

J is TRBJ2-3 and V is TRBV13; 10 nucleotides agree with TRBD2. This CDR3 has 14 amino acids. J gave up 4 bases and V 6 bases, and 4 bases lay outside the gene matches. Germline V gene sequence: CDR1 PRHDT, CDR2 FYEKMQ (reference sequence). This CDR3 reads CASRYLAGADTQYF. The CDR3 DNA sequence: TGTGCCAGCAGGTATCTAGCGGGAGCAGATACGCAGTATTTT.

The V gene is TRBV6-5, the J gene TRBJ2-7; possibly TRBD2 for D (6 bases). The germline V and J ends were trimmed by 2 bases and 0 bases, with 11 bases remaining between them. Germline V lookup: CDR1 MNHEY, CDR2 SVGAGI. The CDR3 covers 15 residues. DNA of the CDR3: TGTGCCAGCAGTTACGGGAGGCTCTCCTCCTACGAGCAGTACTTC. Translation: CASSYGRLSSYEQYF.

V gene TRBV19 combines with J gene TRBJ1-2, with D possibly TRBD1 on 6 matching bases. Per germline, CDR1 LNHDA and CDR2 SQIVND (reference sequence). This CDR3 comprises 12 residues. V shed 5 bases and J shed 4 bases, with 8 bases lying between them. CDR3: CASSPDSYGYTF. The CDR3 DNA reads TGTGCCAGTAGTCCGGACAGCTATGGCTACACCTTC.